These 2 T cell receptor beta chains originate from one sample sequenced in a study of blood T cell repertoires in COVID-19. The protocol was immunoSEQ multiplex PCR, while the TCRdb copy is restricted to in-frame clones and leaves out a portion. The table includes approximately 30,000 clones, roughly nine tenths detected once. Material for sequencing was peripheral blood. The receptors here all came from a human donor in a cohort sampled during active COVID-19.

The CDR3 coding sequence is TGTGCCAGTAGAACCGGGGGGCCCTTTTTTTATAATTCACCCCTCCACTTT. Protein product: CASRTGGPFFYNSPLHF. The rearrangement joins TRBV13 to TRBJ1-6, with D tentatively TRBD1 (6 bases). CDR3 length: 17 residues. V was cut by 9 bases and J by 4 bases, with 22 bases left in between. Germline-derived CDR1 and CDR2 are PRHDT and FYEKMQ (reference sequence). The whole variable domain, remainder taken from reference TRBV13 and TRBJ1-6, is AAGVIQSPRHLIKEKRETATLKCYPIPRHDTVYWYQQGPGQDPQFLISFYEKMQSDKGSIPDRFSAQQFSDYHSELNMSSLELGDSALYFCASRTGGPFFYNSPLHFGNGTRLTVT.

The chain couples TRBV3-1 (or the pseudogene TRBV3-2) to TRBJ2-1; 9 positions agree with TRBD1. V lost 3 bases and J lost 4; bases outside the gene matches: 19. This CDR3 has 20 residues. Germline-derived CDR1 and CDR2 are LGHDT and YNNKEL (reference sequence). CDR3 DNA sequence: TGTGCCAGCAGCCATCACCTAAGGCTTGCCCGGGACAGGGATTACAATGAGCAGTTCTTC. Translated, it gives CASSHHLRLARDRDYNEQFF.